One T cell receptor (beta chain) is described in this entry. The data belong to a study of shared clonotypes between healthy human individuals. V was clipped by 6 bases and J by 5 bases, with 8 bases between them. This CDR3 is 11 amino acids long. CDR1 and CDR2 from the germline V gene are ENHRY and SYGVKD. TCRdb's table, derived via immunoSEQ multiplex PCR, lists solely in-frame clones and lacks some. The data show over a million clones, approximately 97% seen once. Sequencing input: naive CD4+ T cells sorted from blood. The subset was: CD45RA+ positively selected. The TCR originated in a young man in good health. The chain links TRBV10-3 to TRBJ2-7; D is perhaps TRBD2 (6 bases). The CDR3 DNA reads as TGTGCCATCAGAGGAGGGGACGAGCAGTACTTC. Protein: CAIRGGDEQYF.